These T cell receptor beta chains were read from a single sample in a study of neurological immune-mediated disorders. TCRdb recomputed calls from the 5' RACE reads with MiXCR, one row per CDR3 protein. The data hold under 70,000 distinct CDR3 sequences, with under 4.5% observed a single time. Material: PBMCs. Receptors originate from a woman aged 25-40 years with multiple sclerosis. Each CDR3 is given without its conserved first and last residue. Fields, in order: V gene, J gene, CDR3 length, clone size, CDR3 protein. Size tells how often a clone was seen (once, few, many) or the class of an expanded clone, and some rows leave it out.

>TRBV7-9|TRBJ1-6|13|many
ASSLDGGPNSPLH
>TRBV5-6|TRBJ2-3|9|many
ASSLGQGRD
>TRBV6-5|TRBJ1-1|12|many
ASSIEILNTEAF
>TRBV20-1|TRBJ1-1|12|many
SAPYPTGDTEAF
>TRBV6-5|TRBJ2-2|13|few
ASSYYPGNTGELF
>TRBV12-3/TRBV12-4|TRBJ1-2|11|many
ASTIRSDVGYT
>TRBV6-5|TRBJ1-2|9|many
ASTSDGAYT
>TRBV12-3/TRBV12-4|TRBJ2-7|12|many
ASSLSLDSYEQY
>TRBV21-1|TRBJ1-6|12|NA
ASQCPGTNSPLH
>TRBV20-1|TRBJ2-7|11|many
SARFPSSYEQY
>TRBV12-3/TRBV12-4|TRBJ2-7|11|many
ASSPGTGDEQY
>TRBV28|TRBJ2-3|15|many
ASSFTAGRASSDTQY
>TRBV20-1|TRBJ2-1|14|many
SADRQATSSYNEQF
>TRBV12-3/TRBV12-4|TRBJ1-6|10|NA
ASSLGDSPLN
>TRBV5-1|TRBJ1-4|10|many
ASSYRGEKLF
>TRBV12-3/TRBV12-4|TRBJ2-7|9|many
ASSPRYEQY
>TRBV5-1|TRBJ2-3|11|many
ASSLGPWDTQY
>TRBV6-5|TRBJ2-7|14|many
ASSLNRGLNSYEQY
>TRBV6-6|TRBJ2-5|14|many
ASSMIAGAPGETQY
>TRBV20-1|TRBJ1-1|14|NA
SARSLDRGVPTEAF
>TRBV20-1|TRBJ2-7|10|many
SARLSTYEQY
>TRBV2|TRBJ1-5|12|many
ASSPDRGAQPQN
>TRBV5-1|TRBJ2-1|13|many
ASSRDTASYNEQF
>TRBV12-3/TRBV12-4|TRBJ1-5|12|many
ASRIDRRDQPQH
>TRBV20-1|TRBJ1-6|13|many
SARASFGRDSPLH
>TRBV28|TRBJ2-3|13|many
ASSPKRRLTDTQY
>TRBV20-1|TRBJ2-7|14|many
SARDHLGTGGHEQY
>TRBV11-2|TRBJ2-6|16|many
ASSPLPGQAAGANVLT
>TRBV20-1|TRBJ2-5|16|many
SARGPLQREVRQETQY